The 32 T cell receptor beta chains below come from one sample, sequenced in a study of cytomegalovirus exposure and HLA in healthy donors. Profiling relied on immunoSEQ multiplex PCR, and the TCRdb table lists in-frame clones only, not all of them. The table has about 64,000 clones, about 89% seen once; the top ten hold roughly 1.8%. What was sequenced was PBMCs. These receptors were collected from a woman younger than 30 in good health and CMV-seronegative.

This chain uses TRBV9 with TRBJ2-3; 7 bases are shared with TRBD2. From germline, CDR1 is SGDLS and CDR2 YYNGEE. The V segment lost 3 bases and the J segment 9 bases; nucleotides outside the gene matches: 4. The length of the CDR3 is 12 residues. The CDR3 region has the DNA TGTGCCAGCAGCGCCCGGGGGGACACGCAGTATTTT. It yields the protein CASSARGDTQYF.

The chain couples TRBV19 to TRBJ2-1; TRBD2 matches 9 bases. The CDR3 spans 15 residues. Per the germline V gene, CDR1 is LNHDA and CDR2 is SQIVND (reference sequence). The ends lost 1 base at V and 9 bases at J; junction bases unmatched: 7. CDR3 protein: CASSIVASGISEQFF. The CDR3 DNA follows: TGTGCCAGTAGTATAGTGGCTAGCGGGATATCTGAGCAGTTCTTC. Together with reference TRBV19 and TRBJ2-1, the CDR3 gives the full variable domain: DGGITQSPKYLFRKEGQNVTLSCEQNLNHDAMYWYRQDPGQGLRLIYYSQIVNDFQKGDIAEGYSVSREKKESFPLTVTSAQKNPTAFYLCASSIVASGISEQFFGPGTRLTVL.

This chain joins TRBV6-5 and TRBJ2-2; TRBD1 agrees at 8 bases. With V trimmed by 2 bases and J by 2 bases, 1 base remained unmatched. Germline values: CDR1 MNHEY, CDR2 SVGAGI. This CDR3 has 15 amino acids. For the CDR3, the DNA is TGTGCCAGCAGTTACACAGGGGGTAACACCGGGGAGCTGTTTTTT. Its translation is CASSYTGGNTGELFF.

The chain joins TRBV19 to TRBJ2-1; 11 bases align to TRBD2. There are 16 residues in the CDR3. Germline V gene data show CDR1 as LNHDA and CDR2 as SQIVND (reference sequence). J lost 8 bases, V lost 4 bases, and 10 bases had no gene match. The CDR3, as DNA: TGTGCCAGTAGTACTACTAGCGGGGGCCTAGGGTATGAGCAGTTCTTC. Protein sequence: CASSTTSGGLGYEQFF.

The V call is TRBV10-1, the J call TRBJ1-1; TRBD1 is a possible D gene (5 bases). The CDR3 has 14 amino acids. From germline, CDR1 is WNHNN and CDR2 SYGVQD (reference sequence). Trimming left V 6 bases short and J 0 bases short, with 11 bases between. CDR3 loop: CASSRGTMNTEAFF. CDR3 DNA sequence: TGCGCCAGCAGCCGGGGGACCATGAACACTGAAGCTTTCTTT.

J is TRBJ2-5 and V is TRBV4-1; 8 bases align to TRBD1. This CDR3 comprises 14 residues. V lost 5 bases and J lost 1; bases outside the gene matches: 3. Germline lookup yields CDR1 MGHRA and CDR2 YSYEKL. The CDR3, as DNA: TGCGCCAGCAGCGAGGACAGGGTCCAAGAGACCCAGTACTTC. It yields the protein CASSEDRVQETQYF.

The V call is TRBV4-3, the J call TRBJ2-7; D possibly corresponds to TRBD2 (6 bases). Germline-derived CDR1 and CDR2 are LGHNA and YSLEER. This CDR3 is 16 amino acids long. Trimming shortened V by 1 base and J by 2 bases, and 15 bases separated the two germline ends. This CDR3 reads CASSQGDCLFAYEQYF. CDR3 bases: TGCGCCAGCAGCCAAGGGGACTGTCTATTTGCCTACGAGCAGTACTTC.

The rearrangement uses TRBV9 and TRBJ2-7; D ambiguous. CDR1 and CDR2 (germline): SGDLS, YYNGEE. Trimming left V 0 bases short and J 3 bases short, with 16 bases between. This CDR3 is 16 amino acids long. The chain's CDR3 is CASSVGFGALNYEQYF. The CDR3 DNA reads as TGTGCCAGCAGCGTAGGCTTTGGAGCCCTGAACTACGAGCAGTACTTC.

This chain connects TRBV28 to TRBJ1-1; 7 bases are a match to TRBD1. J gave up 10 bases and V 6 bases, and 8 bases lay outside the gene matches. The CDR3 length is 12 residues. The germline gives CDR1 MDHEN, CDR2 SYDVKM. CDR3 amino acids: CASRSDRVGAFF. In DNA form, the CDR3 reads TGTGCCAGCAGGTCCGACAGGGTTGGAGCTTTCTTT.

In nucleotides, the CDR3 is TGCGCCAGCAGCTGGGCTCTGGAGGCCTTCGGTGGCTACACCTTC. Protein: CASSWALEAFGGYTF. The chain combines TRBV5-1 with TRBJ1-2; D is undetermined. This CDR3 has 15 residues. Germline V CDR1 and CDR2: SGHRS, YFSETQ. Between the trimmed V and J ends, which lost 3 bases and 7 bases, there was a span of 19 bases.

The genes are TRBV13 and TRBJ2-3, with TRBD2 matching over 12 bases. CDR1 and CDR2 (germline): PRHDT, FYEKMQ (reference sequence). The CDR3 totals 15 residues. J gave up 2 bases and V 4 bases, and 1 base lay outside the gene matches. The CDR3 reads CASSSSGRDTDTQYF. CDR3 coding DNA: TGTGCCAGCAGCTCTAGCGGGAGGGACACAGATACGCAGTATTTT.

The chain has TRBV7-8 and TRBJ2-7; the D gene is possibly TRBD2 (5 bases). The V end lost 1 base, the J end lost 3 bases, and 7 bases lay between the germline ends. Per germline, CDR1 SGHVS and CDR2 FQNEAQ. The CDR3 runs to 13 residues. The CDR3 spells CASSLVGVYEQYF. The CDR3 nucleotides read TGTGCCAGCAGCTTAGTCGGGGTCTACGAGCAGTACTTC. The full variable domain, in which reference TRBV7-8 and TRBJ2-7 provide the parts outside the CDR3, is GAGVSQSPRYKVAKRGQDVALRCDPISGHVSLFWYQQALGQGPEFLTYFQNEAQLDKSGLPSDRFFAERPEGSVSTLKIQRTQQEDSAVYLCASSLVGVYEQYFGPGTRLTVT.

The rearrangement joins TRBV7-3 to TRBJ2-3; 13 nucleotides align to TRBD2. Germline CDR1 reads SGHTA; CDR2 reads FQGTGA. There are 15 residues in the CDR3. V was pared by 7 bases and J by 6 bases, with 7 bases of the junction left unmatched. The CDR3 sequence is CASTRGLAGTDTQYF. As DNA, the CDR3 is TGTGCCAGCACTAGGGGACTAGCGGGGACGGATACGCAGTATTTT.

This clone has a handful of counts. This rearrangement joins TRBV2 to TRBJ1-5; 8 bases fit TRBD1. With 5 bases clipped from V and 2 bases from J, the junction kept 5 bases outside the gene matches. Germline values: CDR1 SNHLY, CDR2 FYNNEI. The CDR3 loop spans 15 amino acids. The CDR3 region is CASSWTGMGNQPQHF. The CDR3 DNA sequence: TGTGCCAGCAGTTGGACAGGGATGGGCAATCAGCCCCAGCATTTT.

This rearrangement joins TRBV2 to TRBJ2-1, with D possibly matching TRBD2 (6 bases). Trimming stripped 4 bases from V and 2 bases from J, with 12 bases between. Germline V gene lookup returns CDR1 SNHLY and CDR2 FYNNEI. The CDR3 spans 15 residues. CDR3 coding DNA: TGTGCCAGCAGTGTCTCTAGCGTACCCTACAATGAGCAGTTCTTC. Translation gives CASSVSSVPYNEQFF.

The chain joins TRBV7-2 to TRBJ1-3; D is uncertain. CDR1 is SGHTA and CDR2 is FQGNSA in the germline V gene. Between the trimmed V and J ends, which lost 5 bases and 1 base, there was a span of 6 bases. This CDR3 comprises 13 residues. The CDR3 here is CASSPLSGNTIYF. CDR3 DNA: TGTGCCAGCAGCCCCCTTTCTGGAAACACCATATATTTT.

This chain connects TRBV21-1 to TRBJ1-1. TRBV21-1 is a pseudogene. CDR3 length: 14 residues. Here the CDR3 reads CASSHGRGNTEAFF. The CDR3 DNA is TGTGCCAGCAGCCATGGACGGGGGAACACTGAAGCTTTCTTT.

The chain recombines TRBV2 with TRBJ2-3; 11 positions match TRBD2. This CDR3 region has 19 residues. V was pared by 2 bases and J by 3 bases, with 13 bases of the junction left unmatched. CDR1 and CDR2 (germline): SNHLY, FYNNEI. The CDR3 reads CASSEYVLLAGVVTDTQYF. The CDR3 DNA reads as TGTGCCAGCAGTGAATATGTTCTACTAGCGGGAGTGGTGACAGATACGCAGTATTTT.

The chain carries TRBV5-6 and TRBJ2-2; 7 nucleotides line up with TRBD1. J gave up 6 bases and V 4 bases, and 15 bases lay outside the gene matches. Germline CDR1 reads SGHDT; CDR2 reads YYEEEE. The CDR3 length is 17 residues. In nucleotides, the CDR3 is TGTGCCAGCAGCCCGACAGGGACATTAACATCCCCCGGGGAGCTGTTTTTT. As protein: CASSPTGTLTSPGELFF.

The chain carries TRBV5-5 and TRBJ1-4; 10 bases match TRBD1. V was pared by 4 bases and J by 4 bases, with 7 bases of the junction left unmatched. This CDR3 has 16 residues. Looked up from germline, CDR1 is SGHKS and CDR2 is YYEKEE (reference sequence). The CDR3 is CASSLRQGASNEKLFF. In nucleotides, the CDR3 is TGTGCCAGCAGCCTACGACAGGGGGCAAGTAATGAAAAACTGTTTTTT.

CDR3 nucleotide sequence: TGTGCCAGCAGTCAAACAGGGACGGGTACCCAGTACTTC. Its protein product is CASSQTGTGTQYF. This chain connects TRBV6-5 to TRBJ2-5; D may be TRBD1 (6 bases). Germline-derived CDR1 and CDR2 are MNHEY and SVGAGI. CDR3 length: 13 residues. V gave up 5 bases and J gave up 8 bases, with 15 bases separating them.

The V and J genes are TRBV4-3 and TRBJ2-1, with 13 positions matching TRBD2. Germline V gene lookup returns CDR1 LGHNA and CDR2 YSLEER. V shed 1 base, J shed 7 bases, and the junction held 16 bases outside the gene matches. This CDR3 is built from 20 residues. In DNA, the CDR3 is TGCGCCAGCAGCCAAGCCCGACTAGCGGGGGGCAACCGAAGAACAAATGAGCAGTTCTTC. The encoded protein is CASSQARLAGGNRRTNEQFF.

This chain links TRBV2 with TRBJ2-5, with a possible D match to TRBD1 (5 bases). CDR1 and CDR2 from the germline V gene are SNHLY and FYNNEI. CDR3 length: 14 amino acids. V lost 7 bases and J 2 bases, leaving 14 bases between the germline ends. The CDR3 protein is CASNIQGIQETQYF. CDR3 DNA: TGTGCCAGCAATATCCAGGGCATACAAGAGACCCAGTACTTC. The full variable domain, completed using reference TRBV2 and TRBJ2-5, is EPEVTQTPSHQVTQMGQEVILRCVPISNHLYFYWYRQILGQKVEFLVSFYNNEISEKSEIFDDQFSVERPDGSNFTLKIRSTKLEDSAMYFCASNIQGIQETQYFGPGTRLLVL.

The rearrangement joins TRBV30 to TRBJ2-7; D gene ambiguous. Per germline, CDR1 GTSNPN and CDR2 SVGIG (reference sequence). The CDR3 has 13 amino acids. V was trimmed by 3 bases and J by 0 bases, leaving 9 bases between them. CDR3 amino acids: CAWSAWSSYEQYF. Written as DNA, the CDR3 is TGTGCCTGGAGCGCCTGGAGCTCCTACGAGCAGTACTTC.

This sequence joins TRBV5-1 and TRBJ2-3; weak D call: TRBD1 (5 bases). V was shortened by 0 bases and J by 5 bases, with 16 bases between the two germline ends. CDR3 size: 16 residues. Germline V gene lookup returns CDR1 SGHRS and CDR2 YFSETQ. In DNA form, the CDR3 reads TGCGCCAGCAGCTTGGTAGACTGGAAGGGGATAGATACGCAGTATTTT. Translating it yields CASSLVDWKGIDTQYF. The variable domain in full, completed from reference TRBV5-1 and TRBJ2-3, reads KAGVTQTPRYLIKTRGQQVTLSCSPISGHRSVSWYQQTPGQGLQFLFEYFSETQRNKGNFPGRFSGRQFSNSRSEMNVSTLELGDSALYLCASSLVDWKGIDTQYFGPGTRLTVL.

Only one count was recorded for this clone. This sequence joins TRBV30 and TRBJ1-4, with D tentatively TRBD1 (6 bases). The V end was cut by 6 bases, the J end by 7 bases, with 21 bases between. The CDR3 has 15 amino acids. Germline CDR1 GTSNPN, CDR2 SVGIG (reference sequence). This CDR3 reads CACAPGGPGIEKLFF. Written as DNA, the CDR3 is TGTGCCTGCGCCCCGGGGGGGCCGGGGATTGAAAAACTGTTTTTT.

The chain carries TRBV6-1 and TRBJ2-7; 9 bases fit TRBD2. CDR3 size: 15 residues. The V gene end was trimmed by 4 bases and the J gene end by 0 bases; junction bases not matched to a gene: 4. Germline V lookup: CDR1 MNHNS, CDR2 SASEGT. The chain's CDR3 is CASSVTSGFSYEQYF. In DNA form, the CDR3 reads TGTGCCAGCAGTGTAACTAGCGGGTTCTCCTACGAGCAGTACTTC.

The genes are TRBV19 and TRBJ1-3; tentative D call: TRBD1 (6 bases). Per germline, CDR1 LNHDA and CDR2 SQIVND (reference sequence). There are 17 residues in the CDR3. V lost 5 bases to trimming and J lost 0 bases, with 17 bases between them. CDR3: CASSGNRAAISGNTIYF. The CDR3 nucleotides are TGTGCCAGTAGTGGAAACAGGGCCGCGATCTCTGGAAACACCATATATTTT.

V gene TRBV7-9 combines with J gene TRBJ1-5; D gene ambiguous. The CDR3 loop spans 14 amino acids. Germline CDR1 is SEHNR and CDR2 is FQNEAQ (reference sequence). Trimming pared 5 bases from V and 2 bases from J, leaving 10 bases between. The CDR3 sequence is CASSPLGGNQPQHF. CDR3 DNA sequence: TGTGCCAGCAGCCCCCTCGGGGGCAATCAGCCCCAGCATTTT.

The rearrangement joins TRBV7-3 to TRBJ1-1; D might be TRBD1 (6 bases). Germline V gives CDR1 SGHTA, CDR2 FQGTGA. V lost 6 bases, J lost 4 bases, and 12 bases lay in between. The CDR3 runs 13 residues. CDR3 loop: CASSQTGSTEAFF. CDR3 nucleotides: TGTGCCAGCAGTCAAACAGGGAGCACTGAAGCTTTCTTT.

The rearrangement joins TRBV28 to TRBJ2-7, with 9 bases fitting TRBD1. Germline values: CDR1 MDHEN, CDR2 SYDVKM. The CDR3 is made up of 17 amino acids. After removal of 5 bases from V and 2 bases from J, the junction contained 13 bases not matched to a gene. The CDR3 nucleotides read TGTGCCAGCAGTCCACCGAAACCGGGACAGGGACCCTACGAGCAGTACTTC. This sequence encodes CASSPPKPGQGPYEQYF.

The chain carries TRBV7-8 and TRBJ2-1; tentative D call: TRBD2 (5 bases). Germline-derived CDR1 and CDR2 are SGHVS and FQNEAQ. Trimming shortened V by 4 bases and J by 9 bases, and 7 bases separated the two germline ends. This CDR3 has 11 amino acids. The DNA for the CDR3 is TGTGCCAGCAGCTGGACTTTTGAGCAGTTCTTC. Its translation is CASSWTFEQFF.